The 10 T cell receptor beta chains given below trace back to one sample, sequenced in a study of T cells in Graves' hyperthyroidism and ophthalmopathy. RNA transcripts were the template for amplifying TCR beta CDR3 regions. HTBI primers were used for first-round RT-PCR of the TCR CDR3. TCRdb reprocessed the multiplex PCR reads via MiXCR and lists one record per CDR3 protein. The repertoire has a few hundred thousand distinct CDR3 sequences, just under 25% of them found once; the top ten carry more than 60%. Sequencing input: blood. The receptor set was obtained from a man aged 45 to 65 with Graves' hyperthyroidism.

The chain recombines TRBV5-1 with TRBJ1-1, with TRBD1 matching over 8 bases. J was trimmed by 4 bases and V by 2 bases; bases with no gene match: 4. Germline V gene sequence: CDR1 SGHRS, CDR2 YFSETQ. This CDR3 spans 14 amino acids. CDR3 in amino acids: CASSFFTGGTEAFF. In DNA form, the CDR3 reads TGCGCCAGCAGCTTTTTCACAGGGGGCACTGAAGCTTTCTTT.

The CDR3 region is CASSYRVGGTDTQYF. CDR3 coding DNA: TGTGCCAGCAGCTACAGGGTTGGCGGCACAGATACGCAGTATTTT. The rearrangement uses TRBV5-6 and TRBJ2-3; perhaps TRBD1 as D (6 bases). The CDR3 contains 15 residues. CDR1 is SGHDT, CDR2 YYEEEE, per germline. With 3 bases removed from V and 1 base from J, the gap between germline ends came to 12 bases. Variable domain in full (rest from reference TRBV5-6 and TRBJ2-3): DAGVTQSPTHLIKTRGQQVTLRCSPKSGHDTVSWYQQALGQGPQFIFQYYEEEERQRGNFPDRFSGHQFPNYSSELNVNALLLGDSALYLCASSYRVGGTDTQYFGPGTRLTVL.

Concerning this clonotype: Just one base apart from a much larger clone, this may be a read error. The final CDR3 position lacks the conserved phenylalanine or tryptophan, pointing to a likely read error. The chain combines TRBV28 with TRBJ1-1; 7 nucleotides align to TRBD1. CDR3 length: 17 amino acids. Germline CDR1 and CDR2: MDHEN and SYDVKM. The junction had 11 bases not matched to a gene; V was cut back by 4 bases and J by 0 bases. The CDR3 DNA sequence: TGTGCCAGCAGTTCCGACAGGGTGTGGGCGGTGAACACTGAAGCTTTCCTT. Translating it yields CASSSDRVWAVNTEAFL.

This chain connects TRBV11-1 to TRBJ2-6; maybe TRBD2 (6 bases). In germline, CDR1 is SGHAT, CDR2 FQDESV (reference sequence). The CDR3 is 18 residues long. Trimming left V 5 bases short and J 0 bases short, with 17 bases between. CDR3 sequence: CASSLTGTGFSGANVLTF. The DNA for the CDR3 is TGTGCCAGCAGCCTTACCGGGACTGGATTCTCTGGGGCCAACGTCCTGACTTTC.

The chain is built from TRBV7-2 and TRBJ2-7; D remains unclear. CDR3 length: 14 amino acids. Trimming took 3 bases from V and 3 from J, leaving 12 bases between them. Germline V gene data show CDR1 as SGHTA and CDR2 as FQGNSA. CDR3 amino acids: CASSFGLVLYEQYF. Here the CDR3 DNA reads TGTGCCAGCAGCTTTGGTCTAGTTCTCTACGAGCAGTACTTC.

CDR3 coding DNA: TGTGCCAGCAGCCAAGAAGTCAAGGGTCCCTACGAGCAGTACTTC. Translating it yields CASSQEVKGPYEQYF. The genes are TRBV3-1 and TRBJ2-7, with D unclear. Germline V CDR1 and CDR2: LGHDT, YNNKEL (reference sequence). V lost 0 bases to trimming and J lost 2 bases, with 11 bases between them. This CDR3 is 15 amino acids long.

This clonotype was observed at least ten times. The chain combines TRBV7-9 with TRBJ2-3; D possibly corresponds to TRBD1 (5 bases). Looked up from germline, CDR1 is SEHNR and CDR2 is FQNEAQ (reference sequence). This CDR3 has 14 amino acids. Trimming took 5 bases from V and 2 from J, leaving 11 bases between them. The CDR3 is CASSTRQHTDTQYF. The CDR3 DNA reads TGTGCCAGCAGCACCAGACAGCACACAGATACGCAGTATTTT.

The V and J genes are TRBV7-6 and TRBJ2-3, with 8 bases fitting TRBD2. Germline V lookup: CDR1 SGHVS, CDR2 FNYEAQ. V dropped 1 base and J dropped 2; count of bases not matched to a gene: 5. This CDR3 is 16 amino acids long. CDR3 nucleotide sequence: TGTGCCAGCAGCTTAGGGTCGGGGGGGGTCACAGATACGCAGTATTTT. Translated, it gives CASSLGSGGVTDTQYF.

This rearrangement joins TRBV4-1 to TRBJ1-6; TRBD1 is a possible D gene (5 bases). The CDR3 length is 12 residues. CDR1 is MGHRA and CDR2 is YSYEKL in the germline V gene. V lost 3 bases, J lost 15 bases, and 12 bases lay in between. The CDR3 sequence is CASSQRGLNLHF. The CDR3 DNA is TGCGCCAGCAGCCAGAGGGGACTTAACCTCCACTTT.

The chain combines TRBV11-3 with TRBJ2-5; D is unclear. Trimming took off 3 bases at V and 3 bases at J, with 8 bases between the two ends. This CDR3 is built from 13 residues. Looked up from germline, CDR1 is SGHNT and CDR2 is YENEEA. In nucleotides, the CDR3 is TGTGCCAGCAGCTTGGGCCCGAAAGAGACCCAGTACTTC. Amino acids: CASSLGPKETQYF.